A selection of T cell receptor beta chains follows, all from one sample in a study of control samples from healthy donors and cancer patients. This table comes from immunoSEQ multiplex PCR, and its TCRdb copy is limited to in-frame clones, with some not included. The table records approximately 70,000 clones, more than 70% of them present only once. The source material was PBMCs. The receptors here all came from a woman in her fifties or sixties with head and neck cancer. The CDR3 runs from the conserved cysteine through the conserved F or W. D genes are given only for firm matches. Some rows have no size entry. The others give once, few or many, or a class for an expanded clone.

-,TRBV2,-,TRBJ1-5,CASSSRDRNQPQHF,TGTGCCAGCAGCTCCCGCGACCGCAATCAGCCCCAGCATTTT
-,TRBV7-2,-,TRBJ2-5,CASSLARETQYF,TGTGCCAGCAGCTTAGCCCGGGAGACCCAGTACTTC
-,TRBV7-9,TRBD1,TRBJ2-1,CASSPGTVTYNEQFF,TGTGCCAGCAGCCCCGGGACAGTGACCTACAATGAGCAGTTCTTC
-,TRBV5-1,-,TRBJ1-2,CASSSKDYTGFPAYTF,TGCGCCAGCAGCTCGAAAGATTACACAGGGTTCCCAGCCTACACCTTC
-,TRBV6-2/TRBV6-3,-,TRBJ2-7,CASSYDGYEQYF,TGTGCCAGCAGTTACGACGGCTACGAGCAGTACTTC
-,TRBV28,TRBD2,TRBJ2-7,CASSAPPGLAGWEQYF,TGTGCCAGCAGTGCCCCCCCCGGACTAGCCGGTTGGGAGCAGTACTTC
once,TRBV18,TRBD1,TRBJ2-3,CASSPWTGGTDTQYF,TGTGCCAGCTCACCTTGGACAGGGGGCACAGATACGCAGTATTTT
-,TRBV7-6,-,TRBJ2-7,CASSLRRASGLYEQYF,TGTGCCAGCAGCTTAAGGAGAGCTTCGGGCCTTTACGAGCAGTACTTC
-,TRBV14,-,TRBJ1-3,CASSPTLSGNTIYF,TGTGCCAGCAGCCCCACGTTATCTGGAAACACCATATATTTT
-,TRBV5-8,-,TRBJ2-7,CASSSGLRRYEQYF,TGTGCCAGCAGCTCGGGGCTAAGGCGGTACGAGCAGTACTTC
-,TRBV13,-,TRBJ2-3,CASSFLGGGSTDTQYF,TGTGCCAGCAGCTTCCTAGGAGGGGGGAGCACAGATACGCAGTATTTT
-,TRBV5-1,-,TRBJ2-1,CASSFGIQGTGEQFF,TGCGCCAGCAGCTTTGGAATCCAGGGTACTGGTGAGCAGTTCTTC
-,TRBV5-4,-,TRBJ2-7,CASSLTGSRSYEQYF,TGTGCCAGCAGCTTGACCGGCAGCCGAAGCTACGAGCAGTACTTC
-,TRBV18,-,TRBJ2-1,CASSLKQGEINEQFF,TGTGCCAGCTCACTGAAACAGGGAGAGATAAATGAGCAGTTCTTC
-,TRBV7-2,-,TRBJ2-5,CASSLVGTLRETQYF,TGTGCCAGCAGCTTAGTAGGGACCCTAAGAGAGACCCAGTACTTC
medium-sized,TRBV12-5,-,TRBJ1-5,CASGLARYSNQPQHF,TGTGCTAGTGGTTTGGCCCGATATAGCAATCAGCCCCAGCATTTT
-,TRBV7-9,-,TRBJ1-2,CASSLDNRAYGYTF,TGTGCCAGCAGCTTAGATAACAGGGCATATGGCTACACCTTC
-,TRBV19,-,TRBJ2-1,CASSISVRSSSTRSEQFF,TGTGCCAGTAGTATATCGGTTCGGAGTAGCTCAACAAGAAGCGAGCAGTTCTTC
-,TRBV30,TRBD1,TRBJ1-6,CAWKIDRGNSPLHF,TGTGCCTGGAAGATTGACAGGGGAAATTCACCCCTCCACTTT
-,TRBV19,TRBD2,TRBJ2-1,CASGVSSGYNEQFF,TGTGCCAGTGGGGTCTCTAGCGGATACAATGAGCAGTTCTTC
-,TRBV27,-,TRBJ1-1,CASSYGFVGQLNTEAFF,TGTGCCAGCAGTTACGGATTCGTAGGACAGTTGAACACTGAAGCTTTCTTT
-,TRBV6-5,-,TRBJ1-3,CASSLERGNTIYF,TGTGCCAGCAGTCTAGAACGTGGAAACACCATATATTTT
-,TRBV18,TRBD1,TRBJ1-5,CASSPQGGANQPQHF,TGTGCCAGCTCACCCCAGGGGGGGGCGAATCAGCCCCAGCATTTT
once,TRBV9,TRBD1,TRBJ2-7,CASSRQGNEQYF,TGTGCCAGCAGTCGACAGGGGAACGAGCAGTACTTC
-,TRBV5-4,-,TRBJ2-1,CASSFGQGLVNEQFF,TGTGCCAGCAGCTTTGGGCAGGGGTTGGTCAATGAGCAGTTCTTC
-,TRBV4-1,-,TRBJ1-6,CASSQAIARGSPLHF,TGCGCCAGCAGCCAAGCGATCGCCAGGGGTTCACCCCTCCACTTT
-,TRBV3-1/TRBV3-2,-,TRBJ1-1,CASSQVQGNTEAFF,TGTGCCAGCAGCCAGGTACAGGGGAACACTGAAGCTTTCTTT
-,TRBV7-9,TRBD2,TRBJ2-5,CASSLQVGGGQETQYF,TGTGCCAGCAGCCTCCAGGTGGGGGGGGGCCAAGAGACCCAGTACTTC
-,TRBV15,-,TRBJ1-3,CATSRAGRGNTIYF,TGTGCCACCAGCAGAGCGGGGCGGGGAAACACCATATATTTT
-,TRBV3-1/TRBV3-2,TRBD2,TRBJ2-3,CASSPPRAGGNTDTQYF,TGTGCCAGCAGCCCCCCGCGAGCGGGGGGGAACACAGATACGCAGTATTTT
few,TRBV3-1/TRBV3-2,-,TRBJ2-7,CASSQEPRPYYEQYF,TGTGCCAGCAGCCAAGAACCGCGACCGTACTACGAGCAGTACTTC
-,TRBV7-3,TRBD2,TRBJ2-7,CASSRAGGPLFF,TGTGCCAGCAGCCGAGCGGGGGGGCCTCTCTTCTTC
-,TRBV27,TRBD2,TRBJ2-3,CAYEGFSGGVDTQYF,TGTGCTTACGAGGGTTTTTCCGGGGGGGTAGATACGCAGTATTTT
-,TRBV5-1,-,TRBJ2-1,CASRIGPLEEQFF,TGCGCCAGCAGGATTGGTCCTCTGGAGGAGCAGTTCTTC
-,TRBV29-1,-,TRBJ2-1,CSASRGYNEQFF,TGCAGCGCTAGCCGGGGTTACAATGAGCAGTTCTTC
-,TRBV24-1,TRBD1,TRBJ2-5,CATSDSGRGPETQYF,TGTGCCACCAGTGATTCGGGCAGGGGGCCGGAGACCCAGTACTTC
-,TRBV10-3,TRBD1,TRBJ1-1,CAITDRGLNTEAFF,TGTGCCATCACCGACAGGGGGCTTAATACTGAAGCTTTCTTT
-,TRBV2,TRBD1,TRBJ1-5,CASSEGRTGGNQPQHF,TGTGCCAGCAGTGAAGGCCGAACAGGGGGCAATCAGCCCCAGCATTTT
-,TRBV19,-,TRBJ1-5,CASSIRSDQPQHF,TGTGCCAGTAGTATTAGATCCGATCAGCCCCAGCATTTT
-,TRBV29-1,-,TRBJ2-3,CSVRSTDTQYF,TGCAGCGTTAGGTCCACAGATACGCAGTATTTT
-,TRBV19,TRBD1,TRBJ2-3,CASSLTGVGTDTQYF,TGTGCCAGTAGTCTGACAGGGGTGGGCACAGATACGCAGTATTTT
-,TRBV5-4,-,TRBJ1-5,CASSLGGDSNQPQHF,TGTGCCAGCAGCTTGGGGGGAGATAGCAATCAGCCCCAGCATTTT
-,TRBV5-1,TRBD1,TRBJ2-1,CASSAGTGEAFF,TGCGCCAGCAGCGCCGGGACAGGGGAGGCGTTCTTC
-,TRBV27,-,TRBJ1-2,CASSLEDRFGTEGYTF,TGTGCCAGCAGCTTAGAGGATCGGTTCGGGACGGAGGGCTACACCTTC
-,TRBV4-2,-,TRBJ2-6,CASSQEGSGGANVLTF,TGTGCCAGCAGCCAAGAGGGGTCGGGTGGGGCCAACGTCCTGACTTTC
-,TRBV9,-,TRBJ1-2,CASSRGYGYTF,TGTGCCAGCTCCCGGGGGTATGGCTACACCTTC
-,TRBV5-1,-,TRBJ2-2,CASSSKDPGVQRGELFF,TGCGCCAGCAGCTCGAAGGACCCAGGGGTCCAAAGGGGGGAGCTGTTTTTT
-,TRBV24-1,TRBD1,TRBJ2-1,CATSDTSRGSYNEQFF,TGTGCCACCAGTGATACAAGCAGGGGGTCCTACAATGAGCAGTTCTTC
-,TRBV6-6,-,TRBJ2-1,CASSYGGRLSYNEQFF,TGTGCCAGCAGTTACGGCGGCAGGCTCTCCTACAATGAGCAGTTCTTC
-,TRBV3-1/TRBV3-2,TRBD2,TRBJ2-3,CASSQRDLRGKYF,TGTGCCAGCAGCCAAAGGGACTTGCGGGGGAAGTATTTT
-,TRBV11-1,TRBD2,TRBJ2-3,CASSSSSGGNTDTQYF,TGTGCCAGCAGCTCGTCTAGCGGGGGGAACACAGATACGCAGTATTTT
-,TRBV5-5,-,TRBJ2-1,CASSPGQIGLNEQFF,TGTGCCAGCAGCCCGGGTCAGATAGGGCTCAATGAGCAGTTCTTC
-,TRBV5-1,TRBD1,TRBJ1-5,CASSPDRGPNQPQHF,TGCGCCAGCAGCCCCGACAGGGGGCCCAATCAGCCCCAGCATTTT
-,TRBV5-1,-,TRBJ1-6,CASSTPGDSPLHF,TGCGCCAGCAGTACCCCAGGGGATTCACCCCTCCACTTT
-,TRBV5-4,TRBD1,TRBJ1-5,CASSPDRGQPQHF,TGTGCCAGCAGCCCTGACAGGGGCCAGCCCCAGCATTTT
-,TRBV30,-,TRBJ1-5,CAWSPGPPANQPQHF,TGTGCCTGGAGTCCCGGGCCGCCGGCCAATCAGCCCCAGCATTTT
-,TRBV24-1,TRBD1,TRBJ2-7,CATSDRGTGGAYEQYF,TGTGCCACCAGTGACCGAGGGACAGGGGGGGCCTACGAGCAGTACTTC
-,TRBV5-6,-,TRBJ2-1,CASNKEAGGTSYNEQFF,TGTGCCAGCAACAAAGAAGCGGGCGGGACCTCCTACAATGAGCAGTTCTTC
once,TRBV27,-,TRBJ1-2,CASAMDGWSSGYTF,TGTGCCAGCGCGATGGACGGATGGTCGAGTGGCTACACCTTC